Detailed here is one TCR beta chain. These data are taken from a study of blood T cell repertoires in COVID-19. Study-wide context: The United States, Italy and Spain were the sources of the acute and convalescent COVID-19 samples. The cDNA or gDNA used as material had been derived from T cells, B-cell-depleted T cells, or PBMCs.

Germline assignment: CDR1 SGHDN and CDR2 FVKESK. The V segment lost 2 bases and the J segment 8 bases; nucleotides outside the gene matches: 10. The CDR3 spans 16 residues. How the authors handled the data: The assay estimated nucleated cells by amplifying reference gene primers. Only in-frame clones appear in the TCRdb table, and some are missing; sequencing was by immunoSEQ multiplex PCR. For V, J and clone size, that table is used; D and trimming come from the DNA. The sample consists of tens of thousands of clones, about 77% of them appearing once. The rearrangement links TRBV14 to TRBJ2-1, with TRBD2 matching 9 bases. The sample taken for sequencing was peripheral blood. The sequence came from a man in his sixties with acute or convalescent COVID-19. The CDR3 nucleotides are TGTGCCAGCAGCCAACGAACAGCGGGAGGCCGGGATGAGCAGTTCTTC. This codes for CASSQRTAGGRDEQFF. Filled out from reference TRBV14 and TRBJ2-1, the complete variable domain reads EAGVTQFPSHSVIEKGQTVTLRCDPISGHDNLYWYRRVMGKEIKFLLHFVKESKQDESGMPNNRFLAERTGGTYSTLKVQPAELEDSGVYFCASSQRTAGGRDEQFFGPGTRLTVL.